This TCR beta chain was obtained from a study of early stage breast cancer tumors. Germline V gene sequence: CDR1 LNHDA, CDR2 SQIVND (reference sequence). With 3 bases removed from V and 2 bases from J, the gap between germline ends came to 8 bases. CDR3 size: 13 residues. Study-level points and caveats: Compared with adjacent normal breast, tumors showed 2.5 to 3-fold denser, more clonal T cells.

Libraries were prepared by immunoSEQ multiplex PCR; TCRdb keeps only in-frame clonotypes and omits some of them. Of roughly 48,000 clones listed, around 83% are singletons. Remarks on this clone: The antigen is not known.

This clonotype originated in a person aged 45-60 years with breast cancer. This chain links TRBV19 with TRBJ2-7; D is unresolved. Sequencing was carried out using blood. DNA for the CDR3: TGTGCCAGTAGTATGCGCAGAACCTACGAGCAGTACTTC. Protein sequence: CASSMRRTYEQYF. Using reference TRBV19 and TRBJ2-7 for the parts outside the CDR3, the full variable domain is DGGITQSPKYLFRKEGQNVTLSCEQNLNHDAMYWYRQDPGQGLRLIYYSQIVNDFQKGDIAEGYSVSREKKESFPLTVTSAQKNPTAFYLCASSMRRTYEQYFGPGTRLTVT.